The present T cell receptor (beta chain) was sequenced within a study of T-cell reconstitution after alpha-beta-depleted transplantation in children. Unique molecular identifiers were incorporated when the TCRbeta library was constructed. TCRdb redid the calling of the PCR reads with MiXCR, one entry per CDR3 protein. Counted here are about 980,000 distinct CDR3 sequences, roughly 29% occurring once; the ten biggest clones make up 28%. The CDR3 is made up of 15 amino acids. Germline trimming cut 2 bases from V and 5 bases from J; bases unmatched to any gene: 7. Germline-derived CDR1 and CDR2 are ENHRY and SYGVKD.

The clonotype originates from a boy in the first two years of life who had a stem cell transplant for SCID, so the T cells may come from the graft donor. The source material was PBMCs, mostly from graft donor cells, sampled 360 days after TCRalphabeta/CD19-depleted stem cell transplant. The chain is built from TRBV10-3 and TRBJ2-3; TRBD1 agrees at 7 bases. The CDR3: CAISERNRGIDTQYF. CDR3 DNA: TGTGCCATCAGTGAGCGCAACAGGGGTATAGATACGCAGTATTTT.